This T cell receptor (beta chain) appears in the sequencing data of a study of blood T cell repertoires in COVID-19. Looking at the study overall: The analysed material was cDNA or gDNA that came from T cells, B-cell-depleted T cells, or PBMCs.

The data were produced by immunoSEQ multiplex PCR, yet TCRdb's version contains in-frame clones alone and is incomplete. Altogether approximately 280,000 clones are present, roughly 86% being singletons, with the ten largest covering about 2.7%. The clonotype was recovered from a woman aged 18-29 years who had recovered from COVID-19. The sequenced sample consisted of PBMCs or T cells enriched from blood (not recorded which).

In DNA form, the CDR3 reads TGTGCCACCAGTGATTCCGGGACAGGGGGCCGGGGACCCTCCTACAATGAGCAGTTCTTC. This sequence encodes CATSDSGTGGRGPSYNEQFF. The V and J genes are TRBV24-1 and TRBJ2-1; 12 bases align to TRBD1. From germline, CDR1 is KGHDR and CDR2 SFDVKD. The J segment lost 0 bases and the V segment lost 2 bases, leaving 10 bases of the junction unmatched. There are 20 residues in the CDR3.